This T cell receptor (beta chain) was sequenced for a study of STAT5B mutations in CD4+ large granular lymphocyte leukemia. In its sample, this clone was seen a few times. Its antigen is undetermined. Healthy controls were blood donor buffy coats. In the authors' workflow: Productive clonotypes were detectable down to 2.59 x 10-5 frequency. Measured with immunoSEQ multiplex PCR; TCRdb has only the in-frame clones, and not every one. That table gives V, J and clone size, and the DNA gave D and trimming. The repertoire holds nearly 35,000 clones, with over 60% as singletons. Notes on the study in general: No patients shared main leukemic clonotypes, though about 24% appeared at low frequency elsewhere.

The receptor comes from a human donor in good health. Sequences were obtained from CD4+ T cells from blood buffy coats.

CDR3 DNA sequence: TGTGCCAGCAGCTTAAGGGGCCCGGAGGGCACTGAAGCTTTCTTT. Protein: CASSLRGPEGTEAFF. The V and J genes are TRBV7-9 and TRBJ1-1, with a weak D call TRBD1 (5 bases). Germline loops: CDR1 SEHNR, CDR2 FQNEAQ (reference sequence). The germline V and J ends were trimmed by 2 bases and 4 bases, with 14 bases remaining between them. This CDR3 contains 15 residues.